This T cell receptor beta chain was observed in a study of identifying expanded T cells in peripheral blood. Study outcomes and limitations: Differentially abundant clones: roughly 1.2 between replicates, just under 17 at around 14 days, roughly 18 at four. Two-week clone count variance significantly increased as total template count grew.

CDR3 length: 15 amino acids. V was pared by 6 bases and J by 5 bases, with 9 bases of the junction left unmatched. Per the germline V gene, CDR1 is SQVTM and CDR2 is ANQGSEA. As to this clone: Its target is not known.

During the collection period, no donor immune events like infections were recorded. TCRdb keeps only in-frame clones here, not all; method: immunoSEQ multiplex PCR. The profile shows about 81,000 clones, over 80% of them singletons. Material for sequencing was blood. The V and J genes are TRBV29-1 and TRBJ2-7, with 14 bases matching TRBD2. The receptor was derived from a person between 18 and 75 years old in good health. DNA of the CDR3: TGCAGCGTGGGACCGGGACTAGCGGGAGTACACGAGCAGTACTTC. It specifies CSVGPGLAGVHEQYF.